Below, one TCR beta chain is given with its context. Time point in this sample: pretreatment peripheral blood. The sample originates from a study of PD-L1 blockade in urothelial cancer. Study-wide context: Patients started atezolizumab in the mid-2010s, 1,200 mg intravenously every 3 weeks. Blood analysis took place 3 weeks (second dose) and 6 weeks after treatment start.

V shed 4 bases, J shed 5 bases, and the junction held 6 bases outside the gene matches. The CDR3 is made up of 14 amino acids. Germline V lookup: CDR1 SNHLY, CDR2 FYNNEI. Clones were sequenced by immunoSEQ multiplex PCR, and TCRdb holds only the in-frame ones, with some missing. Found here are 50,000 to 75,000 clones, about 81% of them singletons; the top ten hold around 1.6%. The specimen was PBMCs, collected around atezolizumab (anti-PD-L1) treatment. This receptor was identified in an older man with urothelial cancer. The chain employs TRBV2 and TRBJ2-7; 9 bases align to TRBD1. Written as DNA, the CDR3 is TGTGCCAGCAGTGTCGGGACAGGGTCTCACGAGCAGTACTTC. Translated, it gives CASSVGTGSHEQYF.